This T cell receptor (beta chain) was retrieved from a study of response to subunit inactivated influenza vaccine. Findings and limits, study-wide: Seasonal influenza vaccination, on each occasion, was suggested by the authors to recruit few new T cells.

The CDR3 covers 15 residues. CDR1 and CDR2 (germline): MNHEY, SVGAGI. With 1 base removed from V and 2 bases from J, the gap between germline ends came to 8 bases. TCRdb passed the RT-PCR reads through MiXCR, listing each CDR3 protein once. The sample carries about 160,000 distinct CDR3 sequences, 11% recorded once. This clonotype was counted many times. Its specificity is unknown. This sequence was found in a man in his fifties who received an inactivated influenza vaccine. This sequence joins TRBV6-5 and TRBJ2-2; D is possibly TRBD2 (6 bases). Sequencing was performed on non-naive T cells sorted from PBMCs, taken roughly 6 weeks after vaccination. CDR3 nucleotides: TGTGCCAGCAGTTACTTTAGCGGTAACACCGGGGAGCTGTTTTTT. Amino acids: CASSYFSGNTGELFF.